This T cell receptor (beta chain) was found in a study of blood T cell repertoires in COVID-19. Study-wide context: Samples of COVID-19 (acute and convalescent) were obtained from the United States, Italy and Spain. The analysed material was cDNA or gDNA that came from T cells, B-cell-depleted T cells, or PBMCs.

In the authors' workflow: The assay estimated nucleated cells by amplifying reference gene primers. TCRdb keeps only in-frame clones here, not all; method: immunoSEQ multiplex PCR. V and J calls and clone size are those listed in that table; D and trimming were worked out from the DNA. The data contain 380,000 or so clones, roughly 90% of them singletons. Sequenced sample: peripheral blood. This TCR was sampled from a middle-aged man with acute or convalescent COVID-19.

The CDR3 sequence is CASGWGMGQNNEQFF. The CDR3 coding sequence is TGTGCTAGTGGTTGGGGAATGGGACAGAACAATGAGCAGTTCTTC. V usage is TRBV12-5 and J usage is TRBJ2-1, with 7 bases lining up with TRBD1. With 4 bases clipped from V and 5 bases from J, the junction kept 8 bases outside the gene matches. Looked up from germline, CDR1 is LGHNT and CDR2 is FRNRAP. The CDR3 length is 15 residues.